This T cell receptor beta chain was retrieved from a study of blood T cell repertoires in COVID-19. The table came from immunoSEQ multiplex PCR; TCRdb's copy has only in-frame clones and leaves some out. The table has a few hundred thousand clones, 65% to 90% seen once. Participant-reported clinical history was the basis for cohort assignment. CDR1 is MNHEY and CDR2 is SVGAGI in the germline V gene. V was pared by 6 bases and J by 2 bases, with 10 bases between. The CDR3 has 13 amino acids. The sample taken for sequencing was PBMCs or T cells enriched from blood (not recorded which). V is TRBV6-5 and J is TRBJ1-2; D is perhaps TRBD1 (5 bases). The clonotype originates from a woman in her 30s who had been exposed to COVID-19. This CDR3 is CASRSDSNYGYTF. The CDR3 DNA reads as TGTGCCAGCAGGTCCGACAGCAACTATGGCTACACCTTC.